This T cell receptor beta chain was documented in a study of blood T cells in healthy people across ages. This clonotype was found a few times. The V and J ends lost 4 bases and 5 bases respectively, with 12 bases between them. CDR1 and CDR2 (germline): MNHEY, SVGAGI. The length of the CDR3 is 13 residues. Together with a sample-barcoded 5' primer, a J-beta primer mix was included in a second PCR lasting about 6 to 11 cycles. Paired-end reads containing CDR3 totaled no fewer than 2.5 million for each sample. TCRdb re-analysed the 5' RACE reads in MiXCR, keeping a single row per CDR3 protein. The sample carries approximately 1.5 million distinct CDR3 sequences, roughly 32% recorded once.

Material: blood. The clonotype was recovered from a woman aged 25-40 years in good health. The chain recombines TRBV6-5 with TRBJ2-7; weak D call: TRBD2 (6 bases). The CDR3 protein is CASSFRRGDEQYF. The CDR3, as DNA: TGTGCCAGCAGTTTCAGGAGGGGAGACGAGCAGTACTTC.